This TCR beta chain originates from a study of identical twins listed by TCRdb under 2016. With respect to the entire study: The study deep-sequenced TCR alpha and beta repertoires from monozygotic twins, unrelated adults of various ages and cord blood to test whether fetal clonotypes persist. Replicate twin experiments were performed at different times using different library preparation protocols to rule out contamination.

The investigation overall reported the following: Out-of-frame TCR alpha sequences shared between twins showed an excess of low generation-probability sequences compared with coincidental sharing between unrelated individuals. Because the same donors could not be followed over many years, conclusions were based on cross-sectional statistical analysis. Zero-insertion analyses could be partly confounded by invariant T cells such as MAIT and iNKT, although diverse VJ usage argued against such confounding for most clonotypes. In beta out-of-frame sequences, excess twin sharing was weaker, because having fewer shared sequences lowered the signal-to-noise ratio. In monozygotic twins, recombination models systematically underestimated out-of-frame TCR alpha sharing, but the models matched the sharing seen between unrelated individuals. Fewer insertions were carried by abundant cord blood beta clonotypes; a weaker similar trend was observed in young adult naive repertoires, while no such trend was observed in memory repertoires.

Every donor in the study was a healthy Caucasian. Three pairs of female monozygotic twins, all aged about 18 to 30 years, made up the twin cohort. Peripheral blood mononuclear cells were used as the source from which RNA for TCR libraries was isolated. Library method: 5' RACE. Sequencing relied on an Illumina HiSeq 2000. A universal primer binding site was added through template switching, and the final cDNA carried a unique molecular identifier so that TCR cDNA molecules could be counted accurately. Specific primers in the conserved constant-segment region were used to synthesize first-strand cDNA for TCR alpha and beta chains. Each cDNA library was double barcoded, with a SMART-Mk sample barcode plus Illumina barcodes, to control for contamination. TruSeq adapter sequences along with Illumina sample barcodes were introduced in two successive PCR steps. The Illumina HiSeq platform was used with custom primers to sequence TCR alpha and beta cDNA libraries. The published analysis was carried out like this. MiGEC processed the raw reads to extract unique molecular identifiers, while MiXCR was used to determine the CDR3 positions. For each individual, recombination models were inferred using an EM algorithm with the repgenHMM and IGoR tools. Shared clonotype analysis was performed with the tcR package in R, normalizing sharing by the product of cloneset sizes. To study raw recombination free of thymic and clonal selection effects, out-of-frame nonproductive sequences were analyzed. Clones were called with MiXCR by TCRdb after fastp trimmed the public reads at Q25, and only in-frame beta chains were retained. Rows merge per CDR3 protein into single entries with the most common DNA and genes. These V and J calls derive from TCRdb rather than the authors' analysis. This sample has some 900,000 distinct CDR3 sequences in its table, and 9% to 15% of those were observed once. The ten biggest clones cover about 1.5% of the sample.

This clonotype was picked up many times. No cognate antigen has been identified for it. No base quality values were provided; no much bigger clone lies one nucleotide off. Compared with germline, V lacks 3 bases and J lacks 7 bases; bases without a gene match: 12. The CDR3 contains 18 residues, cysteine and phenylalanine counted. Only the CDR3 region is kept as DNA, spanning 54 bases read in frame from base 1. CDR1 and CDR2 were assigned from the germline V gene as MDHEN and SYDVKM. Separately, the same data were catalogued under a study of yellow fever vaccine responses in identical twins. Reported in the second study: The T cell response to vaccination in identical twins was reported by the authors to appear partly convergent and partly personalized. Focusing on identical twins, the study followed the T cell clones that responded to the vaccine, and did so with precision.

The chain links TRBV28 with TRBJ2-6, with 10 central nucleotides matching TRBD2. Sequencing was carried out using PBMCs. This TCR was recovered from a woman younger than 30 in good health. The CDR3 protein sequence reads: CASSFRTSGAWEANVLTF. The bases are TGTGCCAGCAGTTTCCGGACTAGCGGCGCCTGGGAAGCCAACGTCCTGACTTTC. Extended through the reference TRBV28 and TRBJ2-6 proteins, this CDR3 yields the full variable domain: DVKVTQSSRYLVKRTGEKVFLECVQDMDHENMFWYRQDPGLGLRLIYFSYDVKMKEKGDIPEGYSVSREKKERFSLILESASTNQTSMYLCASSFRTSGAWEANVLTFGAGSRLTVL.